This T cell receptor beta chain appears in the sequencing data of a study of blood T cell repertoires in COVID-19. This CDR3 contains 13 residues. Germline V lookup: CDR1 SGHTA, CDR2 FQGNSA. V lost 3 bases and J lost 6; bases outside the gene matches: 4. Assay used: immunoSEQ multiplex PCR; TCRdb lists only in-frame clones, some missing. The sample holds about 98,000 clones; approximately 84% are singletons and the top ten take approximately 12%. Sequencing was carried out using peripheral blood. This clonotype originated in a woman of 80 years or more with acute or convalescent COVID-19. This chain joins TRBV7-2 and TRBJ1-1; 7 nucleotides agree with TRBD1. The CDR3 is CASSFGQGAEAFF. As DNA, the CDR3 is TGTGCCAGCAGCTTCGGGCAGGGGGCTGAAGCTTTCTTT.